The present T cell receptor beta chain was sequenced within a study of control samples from healthy donors and cancer patients. The length of the CDR3 is 11 residues. Trimming removed 6 bases at V and 3 bases at J, with 4 bases between. The germline gives CDR1 SEHNR, CDR2 FQNEAQ (reference sequence). A note on this clone: This sample also contains other DNA sequences that code for the same CDR3.

Produced via immunoSEQ multiplex PCR; TCRdb's table is partial and in-frame only. In the table there are roughly 130,000 clones, 90% of which are singletons. This chain uses TRBV7-9 with TRBJ2-3; D is ambiguous. Sequencing was done on a sample of blood. This clonotype was obtained from a man aged 18-30 years in good health. CDR3 protein: CASSSTDTQYF. The CDR3 bases are TGTGCCAGCAGTTCTACAGATACGCAGTATTTT. Filled out from reference TRBV7-9 and TRBJ2-3, the complete variable domain reads DTGVSQNPRHKITKRGQNVTFRCDPISEHNRLYWYRQTLGQGPEFLTYFQNEAQLEKSRLLSDRFSAERPKGSFSTLEIQRTEQGDSAMYLCASSSTDTQYFGPGTRLTVL.